The 7 T cell receptor beta chains given below trace back to one sample, sequenced in a study of cytomegalovirus exposure and HLA in healthy donors. Data came from immunoSEQ multiplex PCR; TCRdb stores just in-frame clones and leaves some out. Of fewer than 90,000 clones listed, about 93% are singletons. What was sequenced was PBMCs. Every receptor here comes from a young woman in good health and CMV-seronegative.

This chain links TRBV6-5 with TRBJ2-2, with D tentatively TRBD1 (6 bases). Germline V gene sequence: CDR1 MNHEY, CDR2 SVGAGI. The CDR3 is made up of 12 amino acids. Trimming pared 6 bases from V and 6 bases from J, leaving 8 bases between. For the CDR3, the DNA is TGTGCCAGCAGCACAGGGTCCGGGGAGCTGTTTTTT. Encoded protein: CASSTGSGELFF.

The count of this clone is one. The chain is built from TRBV6-5 and TRBJ2-7, with 8 bases fitting TRBD2. V shed 0 bases and J 3 bases; nucleotides not matched to a gene: 4. The CDR3 has 15 residues. Germline lookup yields CDR1 MNHEY and CDR2 SVGAGI. The CDR3 spells CASSYSLAGNYEQYF. The CDR3 coding sequence is TGTGCCAGCAGTTACTCATTAGCGGGGAACTACGAGCAGTACTTC.

This sequence joins TRBV7-2 and TRBJ2-1; 9 nucleotides agree with TRBD2. V lost 3 bases, J lost 7 bases, and 7 bases stayed unmatched. The germline CDR1 and CDR2 sequences are SGHTA and FQGNSA. The CDR3 contains 15 residues. This chain's CDR3 is CASSLSSGIGNEQFF. The CDR3 DNA is TGTGCCAGCAGCTTGTCTAGCGGGATCGGGAATGAGCAGTTCTTC.

This chain joins TRBV4-1 and TRBJ1-5, with a tentative D call TRBD1 (6 bases). The germline V gene has CDR1 MGHRA and CDR2 YSYEKL. This CDR3 has 17 amino acids. Trimming stripped 0 bases from V and 0 bases from J, with 12 bases between. The CDR3 DNA sequence: TGCGCCAGCAGCCAAGATCAGGGGCTGGGTAGCAATCAGCCCCAGCATTTT. It codes for CASSQDQGLGSNQPQHF.

As DNA, the CDR3 is TGCGCCAGCAGCCCGATGAAAACGACAGGGACCGGGGAGCTGTTTTTT. As protein: CASSPMKTTGTGELFF. This chain uses TRBV4-1 with TRBJ2-2; TRBD1 matches at 7 bases. Germline values: CDR1 MGHRA, CDR2 YSYEKL. Trimming took 4 bases from V and 5 from J; bases not matched to a gene: 10. CDR3 size: 16 residues.

The CDR3 spells CASSPGTSGTPWYEQYF. Written as DNA, the CDR3 is TGTGCCAGCAGCCCCGGGACTAGCGGGACCCCTTGGTACGAGCAGTACTTC. The chain employs TRBV5-8 and TRBJ2-7; 13 bases are a match to TRBD2. V shed 4 bases, J shed 4 bases, and the junction held 11 bases outside the gene matches. The CDR3 is 17 residues long. Germline values: CDR1 SGHTS, CDR2 YDEGEE.

This clone was counted a single time. The chain is built from TRBV7-8 and TRBJ1-4; TRBD1 aligns across 7 bases. Trimming took 6 bases from V and 5 from J; bases not matched to a gene: 9. The CDR3 sequence is 15 residues long. CDR1 SGHVS and CDR2 FQNEAQ come from the germline V gene. The CDR3 reads CASRSPGTANEKLFF. In DNA, the CDR3 is TGTGCCAGCAGGTCCCCCGGGACAGCAAATGAAAAACTGTTTTTT.